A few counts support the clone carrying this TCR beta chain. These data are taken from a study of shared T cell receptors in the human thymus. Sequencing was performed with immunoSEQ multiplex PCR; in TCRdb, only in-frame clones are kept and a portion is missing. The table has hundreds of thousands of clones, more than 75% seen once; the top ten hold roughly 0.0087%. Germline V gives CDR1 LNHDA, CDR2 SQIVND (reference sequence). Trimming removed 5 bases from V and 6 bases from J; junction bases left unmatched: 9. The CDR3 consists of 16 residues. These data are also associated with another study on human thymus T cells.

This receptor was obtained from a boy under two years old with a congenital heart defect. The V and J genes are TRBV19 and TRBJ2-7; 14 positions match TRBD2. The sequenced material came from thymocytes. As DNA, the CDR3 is TGTGCCAGTAGTCCAGGGACTAGCGGGAGTGTGGGCGAGCAGTACTTC. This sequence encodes CASSPGTSGSVGEQYF.